This entry lists 28 T cell receptor beta chains sequenced from one sample in a study of blood T cell repertoires in COVID-19. Measured with immunoSEQ multiplex PCR; TCRdb has only the in-frame clones, and not every one. Of fewer than 250,000 clones detected, over 70% appear once; the ten largest clones hold 6% to 8.5%. Sequenced material: peripheral blood. Receptors originate from a man aged 60 to 75 with acute or convalescent COVID-19.

A remark on this clone: The identical CDR3 is also encoded by other nucleotide sequences in the sample. This chain uses TRBV12-3 or TRBV12-4 with TRBJ2-7; the D gene is possibly TRBD1 (6 bases). Trimming cost V 4 bases and J 1 base, with 8 bases left between them. The CDR3 covers 13 residues. The CDR3, as DNA: TGTGCCAGCAGTTACACAGGGTCCTACGAGCAGTACTTC. Protein sequence: CASSYTGSYEQYF.

For the CDR3, the DNA is TGCGCCAGCAGCTTGTCCTTCGCGGCCGGATCCAATGAGCAGTTCTTC. It is translated as CASSLSFAAGSNEQFF. The gene calls are TRBV5-1 and TRBJ2-1; unclear D gene. V was trimmed by 1 base and J by 6 bases, leaving 17 bases between them. Germline CDR1 and CDR2: SGHRS and YFSETQ. The CDR3 totals 16 residues.

This clone was seen only once. This CDR3 is CASSLSTGLRSPLHF. In nucleotides, the CDR3 is TGTGCCAGCAGTTTATCCACAGGGTTGCGATCACCCCTCCACTTT. The gene calls are TRBV27 and TRBJ1-6; tentatively, D is TRBD1 (6 bases). CDR3 length: 15 residues. The germline V and J ends were trimmed by 0 bases and 10 bases, with 13 bases remaining between them. Germline V gene data show CDR1 as MNHEY and CDR2 as SMNVEV (reference sequence).

The V and J genes are TRBV4-1 and TRBJ2-7; TRBD1 agrees at 7 bases. The CDR3 loop spans 16 amino acids. Germline trimming cut 0 bases from V and 0 bases from J; bases unmatched to any gene: 5. Per the germline V gene, CDR1 is MGHRA and CDR2 is YSYEKL. The CDR3 nucleotides are TGCGCCAGCAGCCAAGACTGGCCAGGGGGCTCCTACGAGCAGTACTTC. Its translation: CASSQDWPGGSYEQYF.

In this sample, this clone turned up a few times. The chain links TRBV2 to TRBJ1-2, with 7 bases lining up with TRBD1. The CDR3 covers 12 residues. Germline assignment: CDR1 SNHLY and CDR2 FYNNEI. The V segment lost 8 bases and the J segment 4 bases; nucleotides outside the gene matches: 4. This chain's CDR3 is CASGQEIYGYTF. CDR3 DNA: TGTGCCAGCGGACAGGAGATCTATGGCTACACCTTC.

In DNA, the CDR3 is TGTGCCAGCAGCCCAGGGGGCCCCCCGACCTACGAGCAGTACTTC. This sequence encodes CASSPGGPPTYEQYF. This sequence joins TRBV9 and TRBJ2-7; the match to TRBD1 covers 8 bases. V shed 4 bases and J 2 bases; nucleotides not matched to a gene: 8. The CDR3 contains 15 residues. Germline assignment: CDR1 SGDLS and CDR2 YYNGEE.

This chain links TRBV9 with TRBJ1-1; 7 nucleotides agree with TRBD1. The CDR3 covers 16 residues. J gave up 3 bases and V 4 bases, and 12 bases lay outside the gene matches. Germline V CDR1 and CDR2: SGDLS, YYNGEE. Here the CDR3 DNA reads TGTGCCAGCAGCCCGACACAGGGGCGATTGGACACTGAAGCTTTCTTT. This sequence encodes CASSPTQGRLDTEAFF.

V gene TRBV6-5 combines with J gene TRBJ1-5; a possible D gene is TRBD1 (6 bases). Trimming removed 6 bases at V and 7 bases at J, with 16 bases between. The V gene's germline CDR1 is MNHEY and CDR2 SVGAGI. The CDR3 length is 14 residues. In DNA form, the CDR3 reads TGTGCCAGCAGCAAACAGGGTGAGAGCCAGCCCCAGCATTTT. Its protein product is CASSKQGESQPQHF.

The chain links TRBV18 to TRBJ1-1; TRBD1 is a possible D gene (6 bases). Per germline, CDR1 KGHSH and CDR2 LQKENI. Between the trimmed V and J ends, which lost 4 bases and 3 bases, there was a span of 15 bases. There are 15 residues in the CDR3. The CDR3 DNA sequence: TGTGCCAGCTCACGCGAAACAGGGCTCGACACTGAAGCTTTCTTT. Amino acids: CASSRETGLDTEAFF.

A few counts support this clone. The J gene is TRBJ2-7, the V gene TRBV5-1; a weak D match, TRBD1 (5 bases). Germline values: CDR1 SGHRS, CDR2 YFSETQ. V lost 4 bases and J 0 bases, leaving 11 bases between the germline ends. The CDR3 covers 14 residues. The DNA for the CDR3 is TGCGCCAGCAGCCCGGACACGAACTCCTACGAGCAGTACTTC. It translates to CASSPDTNSYEQYF.

The CDR3 DNA reads TGTGCCAGCAGCTTCCAAGGGGCCTCCTACAATGAGCAGTTCTTC. Translated, it gives CASSFQGASYNEQFF. This chain uses TRBV5-8 with TRBJ2-1; weak D call: TRBD1 (5 bases). Trimming took off 2 bases at V and 0 bases at J, with 9 bases between the two ends. CDR1 is SGHTS and CDR2 is YDEGEE in the germline V gene. This CDR3 spans 15 amino acids.

This chain uses TRBV9 with TRBJ1-3, with 8 bases matching TRBD1. Germline CDR1 reads SGDLS; CDR2 reads YYNGEE. The CDR3 is made up of 18 amino acids. Germline trimming cut 0 bases from V and 0 bases from J; bases unmatched to any gene: 8. Here the CDR3 reads CASSVALTGVSSGNTIYF. The DNA for the CDR3 is TGTGCCAGCAGCGTAGCTCTGACAGGGGTGAGCTCTGGAAACACCATATATTTT.

The DNA for the CDR3 is TGTGCCAGCAGCCGACCTAGCGGGGGGATTTACGAGCAGTACTTC. Protein: CASSRPSGGIYEQYF. This chain uses TRBV4-2 with TRBJ2-7; 11 nucleotides align to TRBD2. This CDR3 spans 15 amino acids. Trimming cost V 4 bases and J 4 bases; bases outside gene matches: 6. Germline V gene lookup returns CDR1 LGHNA and CDR2 YNFKEQ.

This clone appeared once. This sequence joins TRBV6-2 or TRBV6-3 and TRBJ2-7, with 10 bases that match TRBD2. J lost 2 bases, V lost 5 bases, and 3 bases had no gene match. This CDR3 has 14 residues. Germline assignment: CDR1 MNHEY and CDR2 SVGEGT. CDR3 in DNA: TGTGCCAGCAGTACTAGCGGGGTAACCTACGAGCAGTACTTC. Translating it yields CASSTSGVTYEQYF.

The chain carries TRBV9 and TRBJ1-2, with D possibly TRBD1 on 5 matching bases. CDR1 is SGDLS and CDR2 is YYNGEE in the germline V gene. Trimming pared 0 bases from V and 7 bases from J, leaving 10 bases between. The CDR3 runs to 13 residues. CDR3 region: CASSVEGGGGYTF. Here the CDR3 DNA reads TGTGCCAGCAGCGTAGAGGGCGGGGGTGGCTACACCTTC.

The rearrangement joins TRBV4-1 to TRBJ2-7; no definite D call. The CDR3 length is 13 residues. Germline V lookup: CDR1 MGHRA, CDR2 YSYEKL. Trimming removed 1 base at V and 1 base at J, with 5 bases between. The CDR3 reads CASSQAQSYEQYF. The CDR3 nucleotides are TGCGCCAGCAGCCAAGCCCAATCCTACGAGCAGTACTTC.

CDR3 sequence: CASSPTRSTGELFF. The CDR3 DNA reads TGTGCCAGCAGCCCTACTAGGTCCACCGGGGAGCTGTTTTTT. The V gene is TRBV27, the J gene TRBJ2-2, with a tentative D call TRBD2 (5 bases). The CDR3 has 14 residues. CDR1 is MNHEY and CDR2 is SMNVEV in the germline V gene (reference sequence). Trimming removed 6 bases at V and 4 bases at J, with 12 bases between.

This clone is a singleton in its sample. The chain is built from TRBV6-5 and TRBJ2-7; tentative D call: TRBD1 (6 bases). Germline values: CDR1 MNHEY, CDR2 SVGAGI. The CDR3 contains 12 residues. V was cut by 8 bases and J by 7 bases, with 15 bases left in between. CDR3 loop: CASSVGAVEQYF. In DNA, the CDR3 is TGTGCCAGCTCCGTGGGGGCAGTTGAGCAGTACTTC.

The chain combines TRBV19 with TRBJ1-6; D may be TRBD1 (6 bases). In germline, CDR1 is LNHDA, CDR2 SQIVND (reference sequence). V lost 5 bases, J lost 9 bases, and 11 bases lay in between. This CDR3 region has 13 residues. The chain's CDR3 is CASSQGQGSPLHF. Here the CDR3 DNA reads TGTGCCAGTAGTCAGGGGCAGGGTTCACCCCTCCACTTT.

The genes are TRBV10-3 and TRBJ1-6; D call uncertain. The CDR3 length is 18 residues. V dropped 0 bases and J dropped 0 bases, with 12 bases sitting between them. Germline CDR1 and CDR2: ENHRY and SYGVKD. CDR3: CAISESWAGSSYNSPLHF. The CDR3 DNA follows: TGTGCCATCAGTGAGTCGTGGGCAGGCAGCTCCTATAATTCACCCCTCCACTTT.

This clone was recorded at least ten times. The chain links TRBV27 to TRBJ2-1; tentatively, D is TRBD2 (6 bases). CDR3 size: 14 residues. Germline V gives CDR1 MNHEY, CDR2 SMNVEV (reference sequence). The ends were cut back, 10 bases at V and 8 bases at J, with 21 bases in the middle. CDR3 bases: TGTGCCACCCGCGCGGGACCCCCTACGGATGAGCAGTTCTTC. It encodes CATRAGPPTDEQFF.

J is TRBJ1-6 and V is TRBV19; D possibly corresponds to TRBD1 (6 bases). The CDR3 loop spans 16 amino acids. Trimming removed 3 bases from V and 5 bases from J, with 14 bases in between. Germline CDR1 LNHDA, CDR2 SQIVND (reference sequence). This CDR3 reads CASSILPTGHNSPLHF. CDR3 nucleotides: TGTGCCAGTAGTATTCTCCCGACAGGACATAATTCACCCCTCCACTTT.

This clone was detected only once. This chain connects TRBV12-3 or TRBV12-4 to TRBJ1-1; D possibly corresponds to TRBD1 (5 bases). This CDR3 has 13 amino acids. V lost 6 bases and J lost 0, with 8 bases in between. The CDR3 bases are TGTGCCAGCAGGGCGACAGTGAACACTGAAGCTTTCTTT. It yields the protein CASRATVNTEAFF.

This sequence joins TRBV7-2 and TRBJ1-3, with no clear D. Germline loops: CDR1 SGHTA, CDR2 FQGNSA. Trimming shortened V by 5 bases and J by 0 bases, and 11 bases separated the two germline ends. CDR3 length: 15 amino acids. CDR3 in amino acids: CASSQASSSGNTIYF. CDR3 nucleotides: TGTGCCAGCAGCCAGGCTTCCAGCTCTGGAAACACCATATATTTT.

Notes on this clone: The same CDR3 is also encoded by other DNA sequences in this sample. This chain connects TRBV11-2 to TRBJ1-2; D remains ambiguous. CDR1 is SGHAT, CDR2 FQNNGV, per germline. The CDR3 covers 13 residues. Deletions cut 4 bases from V and 5 bases from J, with 11 bases between. The DNA of the CDR3 is TGTGCCAGCAGCTCCACTGGGCAGTATGGCTACACCTTC. This sequence encodes CASSSTGQYGYTF.

The sample holds one count of this clone. This chain uses TRBV5-6 with TRBJ1-2; TRBD1 is a possible D gene (5 bases). The CDR3 sequence is 15 residues long. Trimming left V 4 bases short and J 3 bases short, with 16 bases between. Germline-derived CDR1 and CDR2 are SGHDT and YYEEEE. The DNA for the CDR3 is TGTGCCAGCAGCCGCGCAGGCAGGGCTGACTATGGCTACACCTTC. It specifies CASSRAGRADYGYTF. Supplemented by reference TRBV5-6 and TRBJ1-2, the full variable domain reads DAGVTQSPTHLIKTRGQQVTLRCSPKSGHDTVSWYQQALGQGPQFIFQYYEEEERQRGNFPDRFSGHQFPNYSSELNVNALLLGDSALYLCASSRAGRADYGYTFGSGTRLTVV.

This chain uses TRBV3-1 (or the pseudogene TRBV3-2) with TRBJ2-5; 7 bases are shared with TRBD2. V shed 4 bases and J 5 bases; nucleotides not matched to a gene: 7. The germline V gene has CDR1 LGHDT and CDR2 YNNKEL (reference sequence). The CDR3 contains 14 residues. The CDR3 region is CASSPSRGGETQYF. DNA for the CDR3: TGTGCCAGCAGCCCATCCCGGGGAGGGGAGACCCAGTACTTC.

The chain uses TRBV2 and TRBJ1-2; 9 nucleotides match TRBD1. V lost 2 bases and J lost 4; bases outside the gene matches: 8. This CDR3 is 16 amino acids long. Germline CDR1 reads SNHLY; CDR2 reads FYNNEI. CDR3 sequence: CASSENGQGLFYGYTF. In DNA form, the CDR3 reads TGTGCCAGCAGTGAAAATGGACAGGGGCTCTTCTATGGCTACACCTTC.